The 5 T cell receptor beta chains presented below share a single source sample, sequenced in a study of identical twins. MiXCR, applied by TCRdb to the 5' RACE reads, yields one record per CDR3 protein. This repertoire shows about 150,000 distinct CDR3 sequences, roughly 3.2% found once; its top ten account for roughly 8%. Sequences were obtained from memory T cells sorted from blood. All receptors come from a man between 18 and 29 years old in good health.

In its sample, this clonotype was seen many times. The V call is TRBV5-5, the J call TRBJ2-1; D is undetermined. The CDR3 is 16 amino acids. The germline V gene has CDR1 SGHKS and CDR2 YYEKEE (reference sequence). V was clipped by 0 bases and J by 2 bases, with 12 bases between them. Written as DNA, the CDR3 is TGTGCCAGCAGCTTGGTGGTCCTCACAACCTACAATGAGCAGTTCTTC. It translates to CASSLVVLTTYNEQFF.

This clonotype has ten or more counts. The V and J genes are TRBV5-1 and TRBJ2-2, with no clear D. The length of the CDR3 is 14 residues. V was cut by 5 bases and J by 4 bases, with 12 bases left in between. Germline values: CDR1 SGHRS, CDR2 YFSETQ. The CDR3 region has the DNA TGCGCCAGCAGGACTGGGCCGGGCACCGGGGAGCTGTTTTTT. Protein product: CASRTGPGTGELFF.

Many counts were recorded for this clonotype. The CDR3 reads CASSLPYRKSSYNEQFF. For the CDR3, the DNA is TGTGCCAGCAGCCTTCCCTACAGGAAGAGCTCCTACAATGAGCAGTTCTTC. The rearrangement uses TRBV7-9 and TRBJ2-1, with D perhaps TRBD1 (5 bases). Per germline, CDR1 SEHNR and CDR2 FQNEAQ (reference sequence). The ends were cut back, 5 bases at V and 0 bases at J, with 17 bases in the middle. The CDR3 spans 17 residues.

The table lists this clonotype with a few counts. The genes are TRBV20-1 and TRBJ1-2, with 12 bases that match TRBD1. The CDR3 length is 16 residues. CDR1 and CDR2 from the germline V gene are DFQATT and SNEGSKA (reference sequence). V lost 6 bases to trimming and J lost 0 bases; unmatched junction nucleotides: 8. CDR3 amino acids: CSARGQGAGANYGYTF. In DNA form, the CDR3 reads TGCAGTGCCAGGGGACAGGGGGCTGGGGCTAACTATGGCTACACCTTC.

This clonotype was seen repeatedly, ten times or more. This chain links TRBV13 with TRBJ2-1, with TRBD2 matching over 12 bases. The germline gives CDR1 PRHDT, CDR2 FYEKMQ (reference sequence). J lost 8 bases, V lost 5 bases, and 10 bases had no gene match. The CDR3 sequence is 16 residues long. CDR3 protein: CASSKPGTSGLYEQFF. The CDR3 DNA follows: TGTGCCAGCAGCAAACCCGGGACTAGCGGGCTGTATGAGCAGTTCTTC. Supplemented by reference TRBV13 and TRBJ2-1, the full variable domain reads AAGVIQSPRHLIKEKRETATLKCYPIPRHDTVYWYQQGPGQDPQFLISFYEKMQSDKGSIPDRFSAQQFSDYHSELNMSSLELGDSALYFCASSKPGTSGLYEQFFGPGTRLTVL.